The 32 T cell receptor beta chains below were found in one sample sequenced in a study of blood T cells in healthy people across ages. For the second PCR, which ran for roughly 7 to 11 cycles, a sample-barcoded 5' primer and a J-beta primer mix were used. TCRdb redid the calling of the 5' RACE reads with MiXCR, one entry per CDR3 protein. The sample shows just over 800,000 distinct CDR3 sequences, roughly 60% of them seen only once. What was sequenced was blood. The source is a man between 25 and 39 years old in good health.

The rearrangement joins TRBV20-1 to TRBJ2-3; D unresolved. The germline CDR1 and CDR2 sequences are DFQATT and SNEGSKA (reference sequence). The CDR3 has 15 residues. Trimming left V 3 bases short and J 7 bases short, with 20 bases between. Here the CDR3 DNA reads TGCAGTGCTAGGAGTGCGCAATCCCCTCATTATACGCAGTATTTT. Translating it yields CSARSAQSPHYTQYF.

The chain carries TRBV7-8 and TRBJ2-1; 8 bases line up with TRBD2. V trimming: 3 bases; J trimming: 4 bases; junction bases outside the gene matches: 2. This CDR3 is 14 amino acids long. Germline CDR1 and CDR2: SGHVS and FQNEAQ. This chain's CDR3 is CASSFSGVYNEQFF. CDR3 sequence (DNA): TGTGCCAGCAGCTTTAGCGGGGTTTACAATGAGCAGTTCTTC.

The chain combines TRBV4-3 with TRBJ2-1, with D perhaps matching TRBD2 (5 bases). The CDR3 totals 15 residues. Per the germline V gene, CDR1 is LGHNA and CDR2 is YSLEER. Deletions cut 2 bases from V and 0 bases from J, with 8 bases between. DNA of the CDR3: TGCGCCAGCAGCCAAACTAGTTACTCCTACAATGAGCAGTTCTTC. Its translation is CASSQTSYSYNEQFF.

The rearrangement links TRBV28 to TRBJ2-3; TRBD1 agrees at 7 bases. This CDR3 is built from 15 residues. Looked up from germline, CDR1 is MDHEN and CDR2 is SYDVKM. V trimming: 9 bases; J trimming: 2 bases; junction bases outside the gene matches: 11. The CDR3 protein is CASFSGTDFTDTQYF. CDR3 nucleotides: TGTGCCAGTTTTTCCGGGACAGACTTCACAGATACGCAGTATTTT. The full variable domain, in which reference TRBV28 and TRBJ2-3 provide the parts outside the CDR3, is DVKVTQSSRYLVKRTGEKVFLECVQDMDHENMFWYRQDPGLGLRLIYFSYDVKMKEKGDIPEGYSVSREKKERFSLILESASTNQTSMYLCASFSGTDFTDTQYFGPGTRLTVL.

J is TRBJ2-1 and V is TRBV7-8, with 9 bases lining up with TRBD1. The CDR3 consists of 15 residues. Germline V gene sequence: CDR1 SGHVS, CDR2 FQNEAQ. J was trimmed by 3 bases and V by 5 bases; bases with no gene match: 5. This CDR3 reads CASSEQTGGYNEQFF. The CDR3 bases are TGTGCCAGCAGCGAACAGACAGGGGGCTACAATGAGCAGTTCTTC.

The chain combines TRBV7-2 with TRBJ2-3; D unresolved. V was shortened by 4 bases and J by 7 bases, with 12 bases between the two germline ends. CDR1 is SGHTA and CDR2 is FQGNSA in the germline V gene. The CDR3 contains 13 residues. CDR3 nucleotide sequence: TGTGCCAGCAGCTCGGGCCAGGCCTATACGCAGTATTTT. Translating it yields CASSSGQAYTQYF.

The J gene is TRBJ1-4, the V gene TRBV6-6; a possible D gene is TRBD1 (6 bases). V dropped 7 bases and J dropped 8 bases, with 20 bases sitting between them. CDR3 length: 15 residues. Germline CDR1 and CDR2: MNHNY and SVGAGI (reference sequence). The DNA of the CDR3 is TGTGCCAGCACCCTACAGGGCAGGGCCGGAGAAAAACTGTTTTTT. As protein: CASTLQGRAGEKLFF.

Of note for this clonotype: Germline and junction disagree at one end, which may indicate a read error. This rearrangement joins TRBV20-1 to TRBJ2-5; D possibly corresponds to TRBD2 (5 bases). The better agreement between TRBJ2-7 and the DNA end casts doubt on the J call. This CDR3 region has 14 residues. Germline V CDR1 and CDR2: DFQATT, SNEGSKA (reference sequence). Here the CDR3 reads CSASSFILRHEQYF. CDR3 DNA: TGCAGCGCTAGCTCCTTTATCTTGAGGCACGAGCAGTACTTC.

In its sample, this clonotype was seen once. The rearrangement uses TRBV9 and TRBJ2-1, with 7 nucleotides matching TRBD1. Germline V gives CDR1 SGDLS, CDR2 YYNGEE. There are 15 residues in the CDR3. J was trimmed by 2 bases and V by 4 bases; bases with no gene match: 6. The CDR3 here is CASSYDRVPYNEQFF. The CDR3 DNA reads TGTGCCAGCAGCTACGACAGGGTGCCCTACAATGAGCAGTTCTTC. Drawing the rest from reference TRBV9 and TRBJ2-1, the complete variable domain is DSGVTQTPKHLITATGQRVTLRCSPRSGDLSVYWYQQSLDQGLQFLIQYYNGEERAKGNILERFSAQQFPDLHSELNLSSLELGDSALYFCASSYDRVPYNEQFFGPGTRLTVL.

The sample holds one count of this clonotype. The chain links TRBV7-6 to TRBJ2-5; the match to TRBD2 covers 8 bases. Germline loops: CDR1 SGHVS, CDR2 FNYEAQ. Trimming at V came to 4 bases and at J to 4 bases, leaving 11 bases not matched to a gene. The CDR3 runs 16 residues. The chain's CDR3 is CASSSFYGGAGETQYF. DNA of the CDR3: TGTGCCAGCAGCTCTTTCTACGGGGGGGCTGGAGAGACCCAGTACTTC.

V is TRBV9 and J is TRBJ2-2; perhaps D is TRBD1 or TRBD2 (5 bases each). This CDR3 contains 16 residues. Trimming stripped 1 base from V and 0 bases from J, with 10 bases between. CDR1 and CDR2 (germline): SGDLS, YYNGEE. The CDR3 is CASSVRGDANTGELFF. The CDR3 DNA sequence: TGTGCCAGCAGCGTACGAGGGGACGCGAACACCGGGGAGCTGTTTTTT.

V is TRBV2 and J is TRBJ2-7, with TRBD2 matching over 12 bases. The CDR3 is made up of 15 amino acids. Trimming removed 6 bases from V and 3 bases from J; junction bases left unmatched: 6. CDR1 and CDR2 from the germline V gene are SNHLY and FYNNEI. CDR3: CASSLASGGVYEQYF. CDR3 sequence (DNA): TGTGCCAGCAGCCTCGCTAGCGGGGGGGTCTACGAGCAGTACTTC.

The chain couples TRBV28 to TRBJ2-5; the match to TRBD1 covers 9 bases. TRBJ2-7 matches the DNA end more closely, so the J call is doubtful. Germline CDR1 and CDR2: MDHEN and SYDVKM. The length of the CDR3 is 13 residues. The CDR3 reads CASNPGQGDEQYF. For the CDR3, the DNA is TGTGCCAGCAACCCGGGACAGGGAGACGAGCAGTACTTC.

Written as DNA, the CDR3 is TGTGCCAGCAGGGAGACGCCTCAGCCCCAGCATTTT. It encodes CASRETPQPQHF. The rearrangement joins TRBV6-2 or TRBV6-3 to TRBJ1-5; no definite D call. V shed 6 bases and J shed 6 bases, with 9 bases lying between them. Germline V gene lookup returns CDR1 MNHEY and CDR2 SVGEGT. The CDR3 sequence is 12 residues long.

This rearrangement joins TRBV18 to TRBJ2-1; either TRBD1 or TRBD2 may fit D (5 bases each). Germline lookup yields CDR1 KGHSH and CDR2 LQKENI. V was pared by 3 bases and J by 10 bases, with 10 bases between. The CDR3 loop spans 12 amino acids. The chain's CDR3 is CASSPLGVEQFF. The CDR3 DNA reads as TGTGCCAGCTCACCTTTGGGGGTCGAGCAGTTCTTC.

A note on this clonotype: A junction end diverges from the germline sequence, so it may reflect a read error. The chain carries TRBV4-3 and TRBJ2-7; maybe TRBD2 (6 bases). Per the germline V gene, CDR1 is LGHNA and CDR2 is YSLEER. There are 16 residues in the CDR3. The CDR3 region is CAGSQASGGAPYEQYF. CDR3 nucleotides: TGCGCCGGCAGCCAAGCGTCCGGGGGAGCCCCCTACGAGCAGTACTTC.

This rearrangement joins TRBV27 to TRBJ2-3; D call uncertain. This CDR3 comprises 14 residues. In germline, CDR1 is MNHEY, CDR2 SMNVEV (reference sequence). Trimming pared 1 base from V and 2 bases from J, leaving 7 bases between. CDR3 region: CASSLYANTDTQYF. The DNA of the CDR3 is TGTGCCAGCAGTTTATACGCTAACACAGATACGCAGTATTTT.

This clonotype has only one observation. This chain links TRBV29-1 with TRBJ2-5, with D possibly being TRBD2 (6 bases). The DNA end lines up better with TRBJ2-7; the J call may be wrong. This CDR3 is 13 amino acids long. Germline V gives CDR1 SQVTM, CDR2 ANQGSEA. CDR3: CSGSGGFFYEQYF. CDR3 bases: TGCAGCGGGTCAGGAGGGTTTTTTTACGAGCAGTACTTC.

This clonotype was detected once. CDR3 residues: CASSLRIIAGGRDTQYF. As DNA, the CDR3 is TGTGCCAGCAGCTTGAGGATAATAGCGGGGGGGCGAGATACGCAGTATTTT. V usage is TRBV7-2 and J usage is TRBJ2-3; the match to TRBD2 covers 11 bases. V dropped 3 bases and J dropped 5; count of bases not matched to a gene: 10. Per germline, CDR1 SGHTA and CDR2 FQGNSA. CDR3 size: 17 residues.

The chain carries TRBV5-1 and TRBJ2-3; TRBD2 might be the D (6 bases). Trimming pared 0 bases from V and 1 base from J, leaving 12 bases between. The CDR3 has 16 amino acids. Germline values: CDR1 SGHRS, CDR2 YFSETQ. CDR3 in DNA: TGCGCCAGCAGCTTGGGCGTGCGGGGAGGCACAGATACGCAGTATTTT. It yields the protein CASSLGVRGGTDTQYF.

The genes are TRBV29-1 and TRBJ2-5; D unresolved. The DNA end favors TRBJ2-7, so the J call may be wrong. The CDR3 is 11 amino acids. In germline, CDR1 is SQVTM, CDR2 ANQGSEA. The CDR3 DNA is TGCAGCGTTGGACACTCCTACGAGCAGTACTTC. This sequence encodes CSVGHSYEQYF.

The chain joins TRBV9 to TRBJ2-1; 8 nucleotides line up with TRBD1. The CDR3 loop spans 15 amino acids. The germline CDR1 and CDR2 sequences are SGDLS and YYNGEE. J lost 4 bases, V lost 4 bases, and 7 bases had no gene match. DNA of the CDR3: TGTGCCAGCAGCTTTACGGGACAGGATTACAATGAGCAGTTCTTC. This codes for CASSFTGQDYNEQFF.

The chain joins TRBV5-1 to TRBJ2-1, with TRBD1 identical over 9 bases. Trimming removed 0 bases from V and 6 bases from J; junction bases left unmatched: 4. The CDR3 loop spans 15 amino acids. The germline V gene has CDR1 SGHRS and CDR2 YFSETQ. CDR3 nucleotides: TGCGCCAGCAGCTTGGCGATGGACAGGGGCAATGAGCAGTTCTTC. Protein: CASSLAMDRGNEQFF.

This clonotype was recorded once. The chain uses TRBV11-2 and TRBJ1-4; D perhaps matches TRBD1 (5 bases). Trimming removed 5 bases from V and 7 bases from J, with 11 bases in between. Germline CDR1 reads SGHAT; CDR2 reads FQNNGV. This CDR3 has 13 amino acids. The CDR3 nucleotides read TGTGCCAGCAGCCCCCGGACACTTGAAAAACTGTTTTTT. The encoded protein is CASSPRTLEKLFF.

The genes are TRBV12-3 or TRBV12-4 and TRBJ2-5; D is undetermined. V lost 0 bases and J 6 bases, leaving 11 bases between the germline ends. The CDR3 extends over 14 amino acids. The chain's CDR3 is CASSLAPPVKTQYF. DNA of the CDR3: TGTGCCAGCAGTTTAGCCCCCCCGGTAAAGACCCAGTACTTC.

This clonotype showed up just a few times. This sequence joins TRBV14 and TRBJ2-7; 9 nucleotides match TRBD2. V lost 3 bases and J lost 5; bases outside the gene matches: 8. CDR1 is SGHDN, CDR2 FVKESK, per germline. CDR3 length equals 15 residues. The CDR3 DNA reads TGTGCCAGCAGCCAGTTGGGGATAGCGGGGGACGAGCAGTACTTC. As protein: CASSQLGIAGDEQYF.

The chain is built from TRBV9 and TRBJ2-3; 8 nucleotides line up with TRBD2. This CDR3 has 15 amino acids. The V gene end was trimmed by 3 bases and the J gene end by 6 bases; junction bases not matched to a gene: 9. Germline V gene data show CDR1 as SGDLS and CDR2 as YYNGEE. CDR3 nucleotides: TGTGCCAGCAGCGCTCCAGGACTAGCTGGGGATACGCAGTATTTT. It codes for CASSAPGLAGDTQYF.

The chain links TRBV20-1 to TRBJ2-7; TRBD2 aligns across 9 bases. Germline V gene lookup returns CDR1 DFQATT and CDR2 SNEGSKA (reference sequence). The CDR3 has 14 residues. The ends lost 2 bases at V and 6 bases at J; junction bases unmatched: 8. CDR3 coding DNA: TGCAGTGCTAGAAGCGGACTAGCGAAAGTCGAGCAGTACTTC. Translated: CSARSGLAKVEQYF.

In this sample, this clonotype turned up a few times. The genes are TRBV7-2 and TRBJ2-4, with 7 bases matching TRBD1. Germline trimming cut 2 bases from V and 6 bases from J; bases unmatched to any gene: 13. CDR3 length: 17 amino acids. Looked up from germline, CDR1 is SGHTA and CDR2 is FQGNSA. CDR3: CASSLIGTAFTGNIQYF. In DNA, the CDR3 is TGTGCCAGCAGCTTAATCGGGACAGCCTTTACTGGAAACATTCAGTACTTC.

The J gene is TRBJ2-1, the V gene TRBV7-8; TRBD1 aligns across 10 bases. Unmatched junction bases numbered 6, after V lost 3 bases and J lost 7 bases. From germline, CDR1 is SGHVS and CDR2 FQNEAQ. The length of the CDR3 is 15 residues. This CDR3 reads CASSFPGQGWNEQFF. The CDR3 nucleotides are TGTGCCAGCAGCTTTCCGGGACAGGGGTGGAATGAGCAGTTCTTC.

This chain uses TRBV20-1 with TRBJ1-2; D unresolved. The CDR3 has 13 amino acids. The V gene's germline CDR1 is DFQATT and CDR2 SNEGSKA (reference sequence). V gave up 1 base and J gave up 4 bases, with 10 bases separating them. CDR3 sequence: CSARAVSVYGYTF. In nucleotides, the CDR3 is TGCAGTGCTAGAGCGGTTTCCGTCTATGGCTACACCTTC.

The rearrangement uses TRBV7-2 and TRBJ2-7; D is possibly TRBD1 (6 bases). Between the trimmed V and J ends, which lost 5 bases and 2 bases, there was a span of 13 bases. The CDR3 extends over 14 amino acids. Germline loops: CDR1 SGHTA, CDR2 FQGNSA. The CDR3 region has the DNA TGTGCCAGCAGCCCGCGCAGGGGTGCCTACGAGCAGTACTTC. Translation: CASSPRRGAYEQYF.